This entry features one T cell receptor (beta chain) sequence. No antigen is known for it. CD45RO-negative, CCR7-positively selected cells formed the naive CD8 fraction, excluding terminally differentiated effector memory CD45RA+ cells. The CDR3 spans 17 residues. Trimming took off 8 bases at V and 7 bases at J, with 27 bases between the two ends. Per the germline V gene, CDR1 is SNHLY and CDR2 is FYNNEI. The test was conducted at deep level. Roughly 210 ng DNA, tens of thousands of T cell genomes, went into each sorted-subset replicate PCR. The method was immunoSEQ multiplex PCR; TCRdb's version includes in-frame clones alone and lacks a portion of them. The repertoire has about 750,000 clones, 80% to 95% of them found once; the top ten carry about 25%. These data come from a study of shared clonotypes between healthy human individuals. Findings and limits, study-wide: Enrolling few donors narrowed the genetic and exposure-history diversity that was represented. Rarefaction gave evidence that sorted-subset sequencing remained incomplete despite large depth.

The source material was naive CD8+ T cells sorted from blood. The V call is TRBV2, the J call TRBJ2-1; a weak D match, TRBD2 (5 bases). This clonotype was sampled from a man younger than 45 in good health. The CDR3 reads CASSSLYRAERQNEQFF. The CDR3 bases are TGTGCCAGCTCCTCGTTATACAGAGCGGAGCGTCAGAATGAGCAGTTCTTC.